The 23 T cell receptor beta chains below were found in one sample sequenced in a study of radiotherapy plus CTLA-4 blockade in lung cancer. Clones were sequenced by immunoSEQ multiplex PCR, and TCRdb holds only the in-frame ones, with some missing. The sample shows over 50,000 clones, more than 65% of them seen only once. This specimen was peripheral blood, taken from a patient treated with radiotherapy plus ipilimumab. These receptors were taken from a human donor with non-small cell lung cancer who had a partial response to radiotherapy plus ipilimumab.

The chain recombines TRBV29-1 with TRBJ1-3; 8 nucleotides agree with TRBD1. The junction had 4 bases not matched to a gene; V was cut back by 5 bases and J by 4 bases. This CDR3 region has 13 residues. CDR1 and CDR2 (germline): SQVTM, ANQGSEA. The CDR3 spells CSVSQGAGNTIYF. DNA of the CDR3: TGCAGCGTTTCGCAGGGGGCAGGAAACACCATATATTTT.

This clone occurred a few times. This sequence joins TRBV9 and TRBJ1-2; 7 bases match TRBD1. V shed 2 bases, J shed 4 bases, and the junction held 11 bases outside the gene matches. The CDR3 covers 16 residues. The germline V gene encodes CDR1 SGDLS and CDR2 YYNGEE. CDR3 in DNA: TGTGCCAGCAGCGTTACCGGGACAGAGAATCGCTATGGCTACACCTTC. Translated: CASSVTGTENRYGYTF.

V usage is TRBV28 and J usage is TRBJ2-7, with D hard to call. Germline CDR1 MDHEN, CDR2 SYDVKM. V dropped 5 bases and J dropped 5 bases, with 7 bases sitting between them. CDR3 length: 11 amino acids. Here the CDR3 DNA reads TGTGCCAGCAGTGAGCGAGACGAGCAGTACTTC. Translated: CASSERDEQYF. The entire variable domain, with the rest obtained from reference TRBV28 and TRBJ2-7, is as follows: DVKVTQSSRYLVKRTGEKVFLECVQDMDHENMFWYRQDPGLGLRLIYFSYDVKMKEKGDIPEGYSVSREKKERFSLILESASTNQTSMYLCASSERDEQYFGPGTRLTVT.

The chain recombines TRBV7-3 with TRBJ2-5, with 8 bases identical to TRBD1. The trim removed 2 bases at V and 4 bases at J, leaving 6 bases unmatched. The CDR3 spans 15 residues. Germline V gives CDR1 SGHTA, CDR2 FQGTGA. CDR3 in amino acids: CASSLQGAMSETQYF. CDR3 nucleotide sequence: TGTGCCAGCAGCTTACAGGGGGCAATGTCAGAGACCCAGTACTTC.

This rearrangement joins TRBV6-1 to TRBJ1-1, with D perhaps matching TRBD1 (5 bases). Trimming took off 4 bases at V and 5 bases at J, with 11 bases between the two ends. The germline V gene has CDR1 MNHNS and CDR2 SASEGT. The CDR3 is 13 amino acids. DNA for the CDR3: TGTGCCAGCAGTGCGCAGGGTGGGACTGAAGCTTTCTTT. Its protein product is CASSAQGGTEAFF.

The V gene is TRBV7-9, the J gene TRBJ2-2; 8 nucleotides agree with TRBD1. The CDR3 is 15 amino acids. Germline trimming cut 4 bases from V and 5 bases from J; bases unmatched to any gene: 6. Germline CDR1 reads SEHNR; CDR2 reads FQNEAQ (reference sequence). The CDR3: CASSSFRGRTGELFF. The CDR3 DNA reads TGTGCCAGCAGCTCGTTCAGGGGGCGGACCGGGGAGCTGTTTTTT.

With regard to this clone: Other DNA sequences in the same sample also yield this CDR3. V is TRBV11-2 and J is TRBJ2-7, with 7 nucleotides matching TRBD2. The V gene end was trimmed by 0 bases and the J gene end by 4 bases; junction bases not matched to a gene: 6. CDR1 and CDR2 from the germline V gene are SGHAT and FQNNGV. This CDR3 region has 15 residues. CDR3 DNA: TGTGCCAGCAGCTTAGATTCGGGAGGTCTGTACGAGCAGTACTTC. Protein: CASSLDSGGLYEQYF.

CDR3 loop: CASSTGSNQPQHF. Written as DNA, the CDR3 is TGTGCCAGCTCCACAGGGAGCAATCAGCCCCAGCATTTT. The chain has TRBV28 and TRBJ1-5; tentative D call: TRBD1 (6 bases). The germline V and J ends were trimmed by 8 bases and 1 base, with 9 bases remaining between them. Germline CDR1 is MDHEN and CDR2 is SYDVKM. This CDR3 is 13 amino acids long. Using reference TRBV28 and TRBJ1-5 for the parts outside the CDR3, the full variable domain is DVKVTQSSRYLVKRTGEKVFLECVQDMDHENMFWYRQDPGLGLRLIYFSYDVKMKEKGDIPEGYSVSREKKERFSLILESASTNQTSMYLCASSTGSNQPQHFGDGTRLSIL.

This clone was detected once. This chain links TRBV5-4 with TRBJ2-1; 7 bases line up with TRBD2. CDR1 is SGHNT, CDR2 YYREEE, per germline (reference sequence). This CDR3 spans 16 amino acids. The ends lost 4 bases at V and 3 bases at J; junction bases unmatched: 10. The CDR3 sequence: CASSPGVAGVYNEQFF. The CDR3 DNA reads as TGTGCCAGCAGCCCCGGGGTGGCGGGGGTCTACAATGAGCAGTTCTTC.

The chain couples TRBV15 to TRBJ2-2; TRBD1 aligns across 11 bases. This CDR3 region has 15 residues. The V segment lost 8 bases and the J segment 7 bases; nucleotides outside the gene matches: 9. The germline V gene has CDR1 LNHNV and CDR2 YYDKDF (reference sequence). CDR3 loop: CATESGQGAIGELFF. Written as DNA, the CDR3 is TGTGCCACCGAGAGTGGACAGGGGGCGATCGGGGAGCTGTTTTTT.

This clone has only a few counts. The chain has TRBV5-6 and TRBJ1-1; D is perhaps TRBD1 (6 bases). The CDR3 covers 15 residues. V lost 4 bases and J 11 bases, leaving 24 bases between the germline ends. Germline V gene data show CDR1 as SGHDT and CDR2 as YYEEEE. The CDR3 loop reads CASSPSGTLSGVAFF. Here the CDR3 DNA reads TGTGCCAGCAGCCCCTCCGGGACACTCTCAGGTGTGGCTTTCTTT.

V is TRBV29-1 and J is TRBJ2-7; 8 nucleotides match TRBD2. V dropped 3 bases and J dropped 4; count of bases not matched to a gene: 11. This CDR3 spans 15 amino acids. The germline V gene encodes CDR1 SQVTM and CDR2 ANQGSEA. Here the CDR3 reads CSVDGISGDPYEQYF. CDR3 coding DNA: TGCAGCGTTGACGGGATTAGCGGGGACCCTTACGAGCAGTACTTC.

This chain joins TRBV5-1 and TRBJ2-1, with a tentative D call TRBD2 (5 bases). Germline CDR1 and CDR2: SGHRS and YFSETQ. Trimming took 1 base from V and 4 from J, leaving 9 bases between them. The CDR3 is made up of 14 amino acids. The CDR3 here is CASSLSGGYNEQFF. The CDR3, as DNA: TGCGCCAGCAGCTTGAGCGGAGGTTACAATGAGCAGTTCTTC.

The chain recombines TRBV4-3 with TRBJ1-1; 7 bases are a match to TRBD1. The CDR3 totals 15 residues. V lost 0 bases and J lost 4; bases outside the gene matches: 5. Germline-derived CDR1 and CDR2 are LGHNA and YSLEER. DNA of the CDR3: TGCGCCAGCAGCCAAGAACAGGGGCGAGGCACTGAAGCTTTCTTT. Its protein product is CASSQEQGRGTEAFF.

The rearrangement uses TRBV19 and TRBJ2-6; D is unresolved. The CDR3 runs to 15 residues. The germline gives CDR1 LNHDA, CDR2 SQIVND (reference sequence). The germline V and J ends were trimmed by 0 bases and 10 bases, with 13 bases remaining between them. The CDR3 nucleotides read TGTGCCAGTAGTATAGATCAGTGGGCTGCTAACGTCCTGACTTTC. Amino acid sequence: CASSIDQWAANVLTF. Drawing the rest from reference TRBV19 and TRBJ2-6, the complete variable domain is DGGITQSPKYLFRKEGQNVTLSCEQNLNHDAMYWYRQDPGQGLRLIYYSQIVNDFQKGDIAEGYSVSREKKESFPLTVTSAQKNPTAFYLCASSIDQWAANVLTFGAGSRLTVL.

Only one count was recorded for this clone. The gene calls are TRBV19 and TRBJ2-2; the match to TRBD1 covers 9 bases. The CDR3 has 16 amino acids. Looked up from germline, CDR1 is LNHDA and CDR2 is SQIVND (reference sequence). The J segment lost 4 bases and the V segment lost 5 bases, leaving 8 bases of the junction unmatched. The CDR3 loop reads CASSPRQGVGTGELFF. CDR3 nucleotide sequence: TGTGCCAGTAGTCCCCGACAGGGGGTGGGCACCGGGGAGCTGTTTTTT.

The chain joins TRBV5-1 to TRBJ1-3; tentatively, D is TRBD1 (5 bases). CDR3 length: 16 amino acids. Deletions cut 5 bases from V and 0 bases from J, with 15 bases between. Looked up from germline, CDR1 is SGHRS and CDR2 is YFSETQ. The CDR3 nucleotides read TGCGCCAGCAGTCCGAAAGGGGAAAACTCTGGAAACACCATATATTTT. Translation gives CASSPKGENSGNTIYF. The variable domain in full, completed from reference TRBV5-1 and TRBJ1-3, reads KAGVTQTPRYLIKTRGQQVTLSCSPISGHRSVSWYQQTPGQGLQFLFEYFSETQRNKGNFPGRFSGRQFSNSRSEMNVSTLELGDSALYLCASSPKGENSGNTIYFGEGSWLTVV.

The rearrangement joins TRBV5-4 to TRBJ2-7; possible D gene TRBD2, 6 bases. There are 12 residues in the CDR3. CDR1 is SGHNT and CDR2 is YYREEE in the germline V gene (reference sequence). Trimming stripped 0 bases from V and 7 bases from J, with 8 bases between. The CDR3 loop is CASSLEAGEQYF. The CDR3 DNA is TGTGCCAGCAGCTTGGAGGCGGGGGAGCAGTACTTC.

This clone came up a few times. This chain uses TRBV6-1 with TRBJ1-5; no firm D call. This CDR3 is built from 15 residues. Germline CDR1 is MNHNS and CDR2 is SASEGT. The ends were cut back, 4 bases at V and 0 bases at J, with 10 bases in the middle. This CDR3 reads CASSGSAGSNQPQHF. DNA of the CDR3: TGTGCCAGCAGTGGTTCGGCAGGTAGCAATCAGCCCCAGCATTTT.

This clone was seen more than once but under ten times. The chain couples TRBV29-1 to TRBJ1-1; D is ambiguous. The CDR3 totals 11 residues. The V gene lost 6 bases and the J gene lost 3 bases, with 8 bases spanning the gap. CDR1 is SQVTM, CDR2 ANQGSEA, per germline. The CDR3 loop reads CSVRPDTEAFF. As DNA, the CDR3 is TGCAGCGTCCGTCCGGACACTGAAGCTTTCTTT.

The V call is TRBV5-5, the J call TRBJ2-1; 11 bases line up with TRBD2. J was trimmed by 3 bases and V by 6 bases; bases with no gene match: 2. The germline V gene encodes CDR1 SGHKS and CDR2 YYEKEE (reference sequence). This CDR3 spans 14 amino acids. The CDR3 DNA follows: TGTGCCAGCACGACTAGCGGGGTCTACAATGAGCAGTTCTTC. Residues: CASTTSGVYNEQFF.

A remark on this clone: Additional DNA sequences in this sample encode the identical CDR3. The chain recombines TRBV5-4 with TRBJ2-3; D is possibly TRBD1 (8 bases). V was pared by 0 bases and J by 3 bases, with 11 bases between. Per the germline V gene, CDR1 is SGHNT and CDR2 is YYREEE (reference sequence). This CDR3 has 15 amino acids. The CDR3 here is CASSLDRGGTDTQYF. The CDR3 coding sequence is TGTGCCAGCAGCTTGGACAGGGGGGGGACAGATACGCAGTATTTT.

This chain uses TRBV19 with TRBJ1-1; TRBD1 matches 12 bases. Germline CDR1 and CDR2: LNHDA and SQIVND (reference sequence). Trimming took 5 bases from V and 5 from J; bases not matched to a gene: 3. The CDR3 sequence is 14 residues long. This CDR3 is CASSLGQGATEAFF. The CDR3 DNA reads as TGTGCCAGTAGTTTGGGACAGGGGGCAACTGAAGCTTTCTTT.